The 25 T cell receptor beta chains below were found in one sample sequenced in a study of blood T cells in healthy people across ages. The authors ran a second PCR of about 6 to 11 cycles using a sample-barcoded 5' primer and a J-beta primer mix. TCRdb independently ran MiXCR on the 5' RACE reads; one entry per CDR3 protein. Found here are over 700,000 distinct CDR3 sequences, roughly 25% of them singletons; the top ten hold around 9.2%. The same specimen was also included in a second study, on T cells of mothers and their children.

Source material: blood. The receptor source for this set is a boy aged 10-17 years in good health.

The chain has TRBV6-5 and TRBJ1-4, with D hard to call. The V gene's germline CDR1 is MNHEY and CDR2 SVGAGI. The length of the CDR3 is 16 residues. Trimming left V 0 bases short and J 4 bases short, with 12 bases between. DNA of the CDR3: TGTGCCAGCAGTTACTCTGGAGTTAATGTTAATGAAAAACTGTTTTTT. Residues: CASSYSGVNVNEKLFF.

The chain employs TRBV6-5 and TRBJ1-4, with unresolved D. The germline V gene encodes CDR1 MNHEY and CDR2 SVGAGI. CDR3 length: 13 residues. V gave up 4 bases and J gave up 4 bases, with 7 bases separating them. DNA for the CDR3: TGTGCCAGCAGTTCTAACCTTAATGAAAAACTGTTTTTT. Translating gives CASSSNLNEKLFF.

This clonotype has a handful of counts. The CDR3 coding sequence is TGCGCCAGCAGCCAGGATTGGGTTAGTGTACCGCTGTTTTTT. Residues: CASSQDWVSVPLFF. The chain uses TRBV4-1 and TRBJ2-2; no reliable D call. Germline lookup yields CDR1 MGHRA and CDR2 YSYEKL. V dropped 3 bases and J dropped 13 bases, with 18 bases sitting between them. The CDR3 spans 14 residues.

CDR3 sequence (DNA): TGTGCCAGCAGAGCCCCGGGGTCCAAAAACATTCAGTACTTC. Its translation is CASRAPGSKNIQYF. This chain connects TRBV7-2 to TRBJ2-4, with a tentative D call TRBD2 (5 bases). Germline assignment: CDR1 SGHTA and CDR2 FQGNSA. Trimming pared 6 bases from V and 2 bases from J, leaving 11 bases between. This CDR3 has 14 amino acids. Filled out from reference TRBV7-2 and TRBJ2-4, the complete variable domain reads GAGVSQSPSNKVTEKGKDVELRCDPISGHTALYWYRQSLGQGLEFLIYFQGNSAPDKSGLPSDRFSAERTGGSVSTLTIQRTQQEDSAVYLCASRAPGSKNIQYFGAGTRLSVL.

This clonotype was seen a few times. The rearrangement uses TRBV20-1 and TRBJ2-2, with TRBD2 as a possible D gene (5 bases). The CDR3 is made up of 15 amino acids. Germline V CDR1 and CDR2: DFQATT, SNEGSKA (reference sequence). Trimming took 4 bases from V and 6 from J, leaving 18 bases between them. This CDR3 reads CSATVWENGAGELFF. CDR3 sequence (DNA): TGCAGTGCTACTGTTTGGGAGAATGGCGCCGGGGAGCTGTTTTTT.

The V gene is TRBV2, the J gene TRBJ2-5; weak D call: TRBD2 (5 bases). Trimming stripped 8 bases from V and 2 bases from J, with 15 bases between. The CDR3 covers 14 residues. From germline, CDR1 is SNHLY and CDR2 FYNNEI. CDR3 loop: CASSVQPGQETQYF. The CDR3 DNA reads as TGTGCCAGCTCAGTGCAGCCGGGGCAAGAGACCCAGTACTTC.

This chain joins TRBV4-1 and TRBJ2-2; D perhaps matches TRBD2 (6 bases). The V gene's germline CDR1 is MGHRA and CDR2 YSYEKL. V was trimmed by 3 bases and J by 6 bases, leaving 23 bases between them. There are 18 residues in the CDR3. CDR3 amino acids: CASSHRLGEAGTSGELFF. CDR3 bases: TGCGCCAGCAGCCATCGCCTGGGGGAGGCGGGAACGTCCGGGGAGCTGTTTTTT.

The chain employs TRBV25-1 and TRBJ2-1; D may be TRBD1 (6 bases). The J call is doubtful: the DNA matches TRBJ2-7 better. This CDR3 is built from 12 residues. Germline CDR1 reads MGHDK; CDR2 reads SYGVNS. The CDR3 loop is CASSAGDDEQYF. DNA for the CDR3: TGTGCCAGCAGTGCAGGGGATGACGAGCAGTACTTC.

The chain combines TRBV9 with TRBJ1-4; TRBD1 matches 11 bases. V was clipped by 3 bases and J by 7 bases; unmatched bases: 5. Germline V gives CDR1 SGDLS, CDR2 YYNGEE. CDR3 size: 15 residues. The CDR3 DNA reads as TGTGCCAGCAGCGGAACCGGGACAGGGGGTGAAAAACTGTTTTTT. Its protein product is CASSGTGTGGEKLFF. Supplemented by reference TRBV9 and TRBJ1-4, the full variable domain reads DSGVTQTPKHLITATGQRVTLRCSPRSGDLSVYWYQQSLDQGLQFLIQYYNGEERAKGNILERFSAQQFPDLHSELNLSSLELGDSALYFCASSGTGTGGEKLFFGSGTQLSVL.

This clonotype appeared a few times. The J gene is TRBJ2-7, the V gene TRBV7-2; TRBD1 aligns across 7 bases. This CDR3 region has 13 residues. The V segment lost 6 bases and the J segment 6 bases; nucleotides outside the gene matches: 8. Germline-derived CDR1 and CDR2 are SGHTA and FQGNSA. This chain's CDR3 is CASSPGQVTEQYF. The CDR3 DNA reads as TGTGCCAGCAGTCCCGGACAGGTTACCGAGCAGTACTTC.

The chain recombines TRBV28 with TRBJ2-5; TRBD2 agrees at 7 bases. This CDR3 spans 14 amino acids. V trimming: 6 bases; J trimming: 4 bases; junction bases outside the gene matches: 8. The germline gives CDR1 MDHEN, CDR2 SYDVKM. DNA for the CDR3: TGTGCCAGCAGACCTGGGGGGGTGCCAGAGACCCAGTACTTC. It encodes CASRPGGVPETQYF.

This chain links TRBV5-5 with TRBJ2-5; 14 bases match TRBD2. Germline V gene data show CDR1 as SGHKS and CDR2 as YYEKEE (reference sequence). This CDR3 has 16 residues. Unmatched junction bases numbered 8, after V lost 4 bases and J lost 6 bases. The CDR3 DNA is TGTGCCAGCAGCGGCGGGACTAGCGGGGGTGAAAAGACCCAGTACTTC. Its protein product is CASSGGTSGGEKTQYF.

The table lists this clonotype with many counts. The chain combines TRBV12-3 or TRBV12-4 with TRBJ2-3; D gene ambiguous. This CDR3 contains 11 residues. Between the trimmed V and J ends, which lost 6 bases and 4 bases, there was a span of 5 bases. CDR3 protein: CASSLSDTQYF. Here the CDR3 DNA reads TGTGCCAGCAGCTTATCAGATACGCAGTATTTT.

The gene calls are TRBV6-5 and TRBJ2-7, with a possible D match to TRBD2 (6 bases). In germline, CDR1 is MNHEY, CDR2 SVGAGI. V lost 5 bases and J lost 2, with 16 bases in between. The CDR3 loop spans 15 amino acids. The CDR3 spells CASSKLGGTAYEQYF. The CDR3 DNA reads TGTGCCAGCAGTAAGCTCGGGGGTACGGCCTACGAGCAGTACTTC.

The chain employs TRBV5-5 and TRBJ1-2, with unresolved D. This CDR3 is 15 amino acids long. Germline V CDR1 and CDR2: SGHKS, YYEKEE (reference sequence). V was shortened by 2 bases and J by 2 bases, with 13 bases between the two germline ends. CDR3 DNA sequence: TGTGCCAGCAGCTTATATGAGGAACCCAACTATGGCTACACCTTC. This codes for CASSLYEEPNYGYTF.

J is TRBJ2-5 and V is TRBV2; 7 bases line up with TRBD2. Germline-derived CDR1 and CDR2 are SNHLY and FYNNEI. Trimming cost V 7 bases and J 11 bases; bases outside gene matches: 13. The CDR3 has 13 amino acids. This chain's CDR3 is CASTQPGEGEQYF. For the CDR3, the DNA is TGTGCCAGCACGCAGCCCGGGGAGGGTGAGCAGTACTTC.

This rearrangement joins TRBV4-1 to TRBJ1-4, with TRBD1 matching over 8 bases. Germline trimming cut 0 bases from V and 8 bases from J; bases unmatched to any gene: 8. The germline CDR1 and CDR2 sequences are MGHRA and YSYEKL. This CDR3 is 16 amino acids long. CDR3 nucleotide sequence: TGCGCCAGCAGCCAAGACCCGCGACAGGGGACAGAAAAACTGTTTTTT. Translating gives CASSQDPRQGTEKLFF.

The sample holds many counts of this clonotype. The chain joins TRBV7-9 to TRBJ1-6; 7 positions match TRBD1. This CDR3 is 14 amino acids long. V lost 5 bases and J lost 6; bases outside the gene matches: 4. Germline V gene sequence: CDR1 SEHNR, CDR2 FQNEAQ (reference sequence). CDR3 residues: CASSIQGGNSPLHF. The CDR3 coding sequence is TGTGCCAGCAGCATCCAGGGGGGTAATTCACCCCTCCACTTT.

This clonotype showed up just a few times. V gene TRBV29-1 combines with J gene TRBJ2-7; D is possibly TRBD1 (7 bases). The CDR3 spans 13 residues. V lost 1 base and J 4 bases, leaving 11 bases between the germline ends. Per the germline V gene, CDR1 is SQVTM and CDR2 is ANQGSEA. The CDR3 DNA reads TGCAGCGTTGAAGGGCAGGGGGGATACGAGCAGTACTTC. Encoded protein: CSVEGQGGYEQYF.

The chain carries TRBV7-9 and TRBJ2-2; TRBD1 matches at 9 bases. The length of the CDR3 is 15 residues. J gave up 4 bases and V 6 bases, and 6 bases lay outside the gene matches. In germline, CDR1 is SEHNR, CDR2 FQNEAQ (reference sequence). The CDR3 nucleotides are TGTGCCAGCAGAGGACAGGGGATCACCACCGGGGAGCTGTTTTTT. It translates to CASRGQGITTGELFF. The whole variable domain, remainder taken from reference TRBV7-9 and TRBJ2-2, is DTGVSQNPRHKITKRGQNVTFRCDPISEHNRLYWYRQTLGQGPEFLTYFQNEAQLEKSRLLSDRFSAERPKGSFSTLEIQRTEQGDSAMYLCASRGQGITTGELFFGEGSRLTVL.

This clonotype came up a few times. CDR3 coding DNA: TGCAGCGCAGGAACTAGCGCGGGCTCCTACAATGAGCAGTTCTTC. Translated, it gives CSAGTSAGSYNEQFF. J is TRBJ2-1 and V is TRBV29-1; 7 nucleotides line up with TRBD2. The CDR3 covers 15 residues. CDR1 is SQVTM and CDR2 is ANQGSEA in the germline V gene. Losses at the gene ends were 7 bases for V and 0 bases for J; bases not matched to a gene: 9.

The rearrangement uses TRBV7-2 and TRBJ2-5; weak D call: TRBD1 (6 bases). The V and J ends lost 6 bases and 5 bases respectively, with 13 bases between them. The CDR3 contains 13 residues. CDR1 is SGHTA and CDR2 is FQGNSA in the germline V gene. The CDR3 coding sequence is TGTGCCAGCAGATACAGGGCCTCGGAGACCCAGTACTTC. Translating it yields CASRYRASETQYF.

The chain recombines TRBV6-1 with TRBJ2-1, with D possibly matching TRBD2 (6 bases). This CDR3 has 15 amino acids. V was clipped by 4 bases and J by 5 bases, with 15 bases between them. Per the germline V gene, CDR1 is MNHNS and CDR2 is SASEGT. The CDR3 coding sequence is TGTGCCAGCAGTGCCGATCCGGGACTCCACAATGAGCAGTTCTTC. It yields the protein CASSADPGLHNEQFF.

The genes are TRBV12-3 or TRBV12-4 and TRBJ2-3; possibly TRBD1 or TRBD2 for D (5 bases each). The CDR3 covers 16 residues. The germline V and J ends were trimmed by 8 bases and 4 bases, with 22 bases remaining between them. The CDR3: CASDPGPKGPPDTQYF. The DNA of the CDR3 is TGTGCCAGCGATCCGGGACCCAAAGGCCCCCCAGATACGCAGTATTTT.

This clonotype has at least ten counts. J is TRBJ2-1 and V is TRBV5-1; a possible D gene is TRBD2 (5 bases). V was trimmed by 4 bases and J by 6 bases, leaving 8 bases between them. Germline assignment: CDR1 SGHRS and CDR2 YFSETQ. This CDR3 is built from 12 residues. The DNA for the CDR3 is TGCGCCAGCAGCAACAGCGGCAATGAGCAGTTCTTC. Protein sequence: CASSNSGNEQFF.